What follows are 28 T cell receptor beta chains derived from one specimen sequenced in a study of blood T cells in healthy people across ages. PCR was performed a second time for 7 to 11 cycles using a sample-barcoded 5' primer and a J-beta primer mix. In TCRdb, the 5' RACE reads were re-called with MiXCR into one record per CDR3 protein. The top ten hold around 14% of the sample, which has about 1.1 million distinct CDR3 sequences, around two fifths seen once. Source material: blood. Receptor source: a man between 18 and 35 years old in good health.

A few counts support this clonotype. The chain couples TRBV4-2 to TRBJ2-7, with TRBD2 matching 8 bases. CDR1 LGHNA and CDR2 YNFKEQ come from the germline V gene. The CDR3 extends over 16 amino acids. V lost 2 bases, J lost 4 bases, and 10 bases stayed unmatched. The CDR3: CASSQKRASGLYEQYF. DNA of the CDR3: TGTGCCAGCAGCCAAAAGAGAGCTAGCGGGTTATACGAGCAGTACTTC.

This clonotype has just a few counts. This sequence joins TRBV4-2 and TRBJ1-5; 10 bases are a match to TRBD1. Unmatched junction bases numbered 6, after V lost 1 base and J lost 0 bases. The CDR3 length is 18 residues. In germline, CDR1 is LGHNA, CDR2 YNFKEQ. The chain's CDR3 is CASSQGRQGADSNQPQHF. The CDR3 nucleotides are TGTGCCAGCAGCCAAGGCCGACAGGGGGCGGATAGCAATCAGCCCCAGCATTTT.

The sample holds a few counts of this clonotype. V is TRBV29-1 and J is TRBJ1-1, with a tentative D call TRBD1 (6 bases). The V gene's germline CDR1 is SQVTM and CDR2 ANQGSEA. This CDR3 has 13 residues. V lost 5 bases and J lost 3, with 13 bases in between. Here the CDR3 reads CSVRTGRDTEAFF. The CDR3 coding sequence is TGCAGCGTTAGAACAGGGAGGGACACTGAAGCTTTCTTT.

The CDR3: CASSQVAGGTEAFF. DNA for the CDR3: TGTGCCAGCAGCCAAGTCGCCGGGGGCACTGAAGCTTTCTTT. The chain carries TRBV3-1 and TRBJ1-1; D may be TRBD1 (5 bases). Germline V gene data show CDR1 as LGHDT and CDR2 as YNNKEL (reference sequence). Deletions cut 1 base from V and 4 bases from J, with 10 bases between. CDR3 length: 14 amino acids.

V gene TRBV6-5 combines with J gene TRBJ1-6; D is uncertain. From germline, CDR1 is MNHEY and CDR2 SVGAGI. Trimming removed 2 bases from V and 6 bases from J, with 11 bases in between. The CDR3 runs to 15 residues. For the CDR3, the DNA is TGTGCCAGCAGTTACGTGGGAGCGACTAATTCACCCCTCCACTTT. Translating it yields CASSYVGATNSPLHF.

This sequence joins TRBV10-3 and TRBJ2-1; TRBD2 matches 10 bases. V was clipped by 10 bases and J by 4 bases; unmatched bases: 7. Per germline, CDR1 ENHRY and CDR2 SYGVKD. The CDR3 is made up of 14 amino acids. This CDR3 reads CATTSGDRYNEQFF. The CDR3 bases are TGTGCCACAACTAGCGGGGACCGGTACAATGAGCAGTTCTTC.

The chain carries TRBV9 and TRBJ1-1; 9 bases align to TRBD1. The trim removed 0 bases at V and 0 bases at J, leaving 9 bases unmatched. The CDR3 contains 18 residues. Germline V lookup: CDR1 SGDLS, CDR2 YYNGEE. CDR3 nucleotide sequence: TGTGCCAGCAGCGTAGACCCGGGACAGGGTATTATGAACACTGAAGCTTTCTTT. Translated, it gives CASSVDPGQGIMNTEAFF.

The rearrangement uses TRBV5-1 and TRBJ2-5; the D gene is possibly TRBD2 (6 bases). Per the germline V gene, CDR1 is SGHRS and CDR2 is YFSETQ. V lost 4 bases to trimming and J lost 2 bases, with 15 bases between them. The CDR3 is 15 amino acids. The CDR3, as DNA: TGCGCCAGCAGCACGGGGACTGCTACTCAAGAGACCCAGTACTTC. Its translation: CASSTGTATQETQYF.

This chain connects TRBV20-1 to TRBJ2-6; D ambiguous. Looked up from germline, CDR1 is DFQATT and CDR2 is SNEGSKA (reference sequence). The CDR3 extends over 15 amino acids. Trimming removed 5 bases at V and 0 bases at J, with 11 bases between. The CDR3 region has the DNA TGCAGTGCTCCCCCGTCCGACTCTGGGGCCAACGTCCTGACTTTC. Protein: CSAPPSDSGANVLTF.

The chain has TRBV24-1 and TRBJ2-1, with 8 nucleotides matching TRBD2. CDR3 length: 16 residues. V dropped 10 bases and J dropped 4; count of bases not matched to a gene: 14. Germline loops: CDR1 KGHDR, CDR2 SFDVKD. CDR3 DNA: TGTGCCACATCGGGTGATGGTGCGGGGGGTTACAATGAGCAGTTCTTC. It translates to CATSGDGAGGYNEQFF.

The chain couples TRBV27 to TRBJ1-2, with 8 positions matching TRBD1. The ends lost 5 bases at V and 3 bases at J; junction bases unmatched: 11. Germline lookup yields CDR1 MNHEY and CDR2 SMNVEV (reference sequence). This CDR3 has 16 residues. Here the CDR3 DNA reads TGTGCCAGCAGTCTGACAGGGGCCGTCCTCGACTATGGCTACACCTTC. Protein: CASSLTGAVLDYGYTF.

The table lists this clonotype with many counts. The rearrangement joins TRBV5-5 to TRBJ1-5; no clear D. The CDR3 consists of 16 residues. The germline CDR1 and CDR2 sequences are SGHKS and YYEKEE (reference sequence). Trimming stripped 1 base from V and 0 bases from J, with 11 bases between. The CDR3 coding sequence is TGTGCCAGCAGCTTGTTGGGAGGGCTTAGCAATCAGCCCCAGCATTTT. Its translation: CASSLLGGLSNQPQHF.

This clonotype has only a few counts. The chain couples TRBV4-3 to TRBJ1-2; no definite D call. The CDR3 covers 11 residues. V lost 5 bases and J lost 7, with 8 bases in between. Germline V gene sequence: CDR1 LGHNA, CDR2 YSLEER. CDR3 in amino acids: CASSWYGGYTF. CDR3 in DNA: TGCGCCAGCAGCTGGTACGGTGGCTACACCTTC.

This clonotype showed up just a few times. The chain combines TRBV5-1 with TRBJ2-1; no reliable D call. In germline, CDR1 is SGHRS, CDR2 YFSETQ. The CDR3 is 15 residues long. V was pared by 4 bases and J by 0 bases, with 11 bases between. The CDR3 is CASSPWSDSYNEQFF. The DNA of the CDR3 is TGCGCCAGCAGCCCCTGGTCGGACTCCTACAATGAGCAGTTCTTC. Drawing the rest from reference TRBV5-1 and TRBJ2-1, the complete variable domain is KAGVTQTPRYLIKTRGQQVTLSCSPISGHRSVSWYQQTPGQGLQFLFEYFSETQRNKGNFPGRFSGRQFSNSRSEMNVSTLELGDSALYLCASSPWSDSYNEQFFGPGTRLTVL.

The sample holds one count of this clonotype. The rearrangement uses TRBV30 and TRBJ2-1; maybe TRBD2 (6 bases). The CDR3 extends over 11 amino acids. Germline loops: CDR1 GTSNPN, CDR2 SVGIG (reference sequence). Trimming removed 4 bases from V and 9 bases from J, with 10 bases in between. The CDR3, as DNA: TGTGCCTGGACCGGGGGAGGTGAGCAGTTCTTC. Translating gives CAWTGGGEQFF.

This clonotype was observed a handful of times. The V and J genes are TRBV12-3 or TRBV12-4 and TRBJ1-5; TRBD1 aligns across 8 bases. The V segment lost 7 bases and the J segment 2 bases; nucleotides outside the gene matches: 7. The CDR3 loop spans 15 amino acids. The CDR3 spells CASTVGQGRNQPQHF. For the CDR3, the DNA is TGTGCCAGCACGGTCGGACAGGGACGCAATCAGCCCCAGCATTTT.

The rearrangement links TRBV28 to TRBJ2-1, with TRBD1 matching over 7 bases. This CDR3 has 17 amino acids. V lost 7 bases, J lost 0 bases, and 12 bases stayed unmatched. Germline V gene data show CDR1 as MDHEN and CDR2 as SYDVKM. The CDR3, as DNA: TGTGCCAGCACCTCAGCGACAGGGCTAAGCTCCTACAATGAGCAGTTCTTC. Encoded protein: CASTSATGLSSYNEQFF.

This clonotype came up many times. CDR3 amino acids: CASSLGAQGRYNEQFF. The DNA for the CDR3 is TGTGCCAGCAGTTTAGGTGCACAGGGACGATACAATGAGCAGTTCTTC. This chain uses TRBV12-3 or TRBV12-4 with TRBJ2-1; possibly TRBD1 for D (6 bases). CDR3 length: 16 amino acids. V lost 1 base to trimming and J lost 4 bases, with 14 bases between them.

Written as DNA, the CDR3 is TGTGCCAGCAGCCCGTCGCCGGCCAGTGAAGGGACAGTTCCTATAGCTAACTATGGCTACACCTTC. Protein product: CASSPSPASEGTVPIANYGYTF. This chain uses TRBV3-1 with TRBJ1-2, with TRBD1 matching 7 bases. This CDR3 is built from 22 residues. Germline lookup yields CDR1 LGHDT and CDR2 YNNKEL (reference sequence). J lost 0 bases, V lost 4 bases, and 26 bases had no gene match. Together with reference TRBV3-1 and TRBJ1-2, the CDR3 gives the full variable domain: DTAVSQTPKYLVTQMGNDKSIKCEQNLGHDTMYWYKQDSKKFLKIMFSYNNKELIINETVPNRFSPKSPDKAHLNLHINSLELGDSAVYFCASSPSPASEGTVPIANYGYTFGSGTRLTVV.

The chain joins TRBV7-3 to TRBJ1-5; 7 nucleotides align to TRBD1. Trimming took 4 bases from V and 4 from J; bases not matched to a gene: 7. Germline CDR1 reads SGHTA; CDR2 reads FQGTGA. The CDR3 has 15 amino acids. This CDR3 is CASSSDRDWNQPQHF. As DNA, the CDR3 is TGTGCCAGCAGCTCAGACAGGGATTGGAATCAGCCCCAGCATTTT.

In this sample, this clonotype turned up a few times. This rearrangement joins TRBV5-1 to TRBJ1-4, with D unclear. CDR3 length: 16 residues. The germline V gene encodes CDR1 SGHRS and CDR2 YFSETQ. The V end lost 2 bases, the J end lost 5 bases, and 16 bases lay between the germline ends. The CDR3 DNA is TGCGCCAGCAGCTTAGGAGGAAGTCGGGTAAATGAAAAACTGTTTTTT. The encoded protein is CASSLGGSRVNEKLFF.

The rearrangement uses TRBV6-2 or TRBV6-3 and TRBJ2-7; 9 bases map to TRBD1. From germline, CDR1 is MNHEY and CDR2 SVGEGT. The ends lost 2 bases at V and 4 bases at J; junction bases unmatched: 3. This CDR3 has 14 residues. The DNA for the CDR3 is TGTGCCAGCAGTTACCGGGACAGGGAGTACGAGCAGTACTTC. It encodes CASSYRDREYEQYF.

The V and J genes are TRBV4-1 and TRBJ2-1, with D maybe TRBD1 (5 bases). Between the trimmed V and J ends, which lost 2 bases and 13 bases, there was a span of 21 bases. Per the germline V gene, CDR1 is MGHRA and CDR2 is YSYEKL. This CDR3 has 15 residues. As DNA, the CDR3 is TGCGCCAGCAGCCAACCCGCGGACAACATTTGTGTACAGTTCTTC. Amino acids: CASSQPADNICVQFF.

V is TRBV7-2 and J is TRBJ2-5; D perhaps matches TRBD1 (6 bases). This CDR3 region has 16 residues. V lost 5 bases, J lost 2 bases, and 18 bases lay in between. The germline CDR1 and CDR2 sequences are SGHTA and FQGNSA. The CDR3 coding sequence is TGTGCCAGCAGCCTGGCGGCAGGGGCAGGGCAAGAGACCCAGTACTTC. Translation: CASSLAAGAGQETQYF.

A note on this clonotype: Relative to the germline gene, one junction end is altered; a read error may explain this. DNA of the CDR3: TGTGCCGGCAGCAGCCAGGGCGACTATGGCTACACCTTC. The encoded protein is CAGSSQGDYGYTF. The rearrangement joins TRBV6-5 to TRBJ1-2; the D gene is possibly TRBD1 (5 bases). Germline CDR1 reads MNHEY; CDR2 reads SVGAGI. This CDR3 has 13 residues.

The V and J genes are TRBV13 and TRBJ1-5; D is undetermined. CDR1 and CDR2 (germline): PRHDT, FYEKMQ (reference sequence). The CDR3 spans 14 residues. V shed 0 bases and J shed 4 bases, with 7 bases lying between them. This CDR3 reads CASSLGTKNQPQHF. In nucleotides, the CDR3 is TGTGCCAGCAGCTTAGGGACAAAGAATCAGCCCCAGCATTTT.

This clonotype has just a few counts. In DNA form, the CDR3 reads TGCAGTGCTCGTATGACAGGGAGGGGCGATGAAAAACTGTTTTTT. Translating gives CSARMTGRGDEKLFF. This chain uses TRBV20-1 with TRBJ1-4; 7 bases map to TRBD1. With V trimmed by 5 bases and J by 6 bases, 12 bases remained unmatched. Germline CDR1 reads DFQATT; CDR2 reads SNEGSKA (reference sequence). The CDR3 contains 15 residues.

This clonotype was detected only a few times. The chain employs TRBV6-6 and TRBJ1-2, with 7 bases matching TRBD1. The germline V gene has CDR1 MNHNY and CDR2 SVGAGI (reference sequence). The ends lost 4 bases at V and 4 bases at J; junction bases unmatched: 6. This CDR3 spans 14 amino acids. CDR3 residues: CASSFRGSGYGYTF. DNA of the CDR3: TGTGCCAGCAGTTTCAGGGGGTCGGGCTATGGCTACACCTTC.